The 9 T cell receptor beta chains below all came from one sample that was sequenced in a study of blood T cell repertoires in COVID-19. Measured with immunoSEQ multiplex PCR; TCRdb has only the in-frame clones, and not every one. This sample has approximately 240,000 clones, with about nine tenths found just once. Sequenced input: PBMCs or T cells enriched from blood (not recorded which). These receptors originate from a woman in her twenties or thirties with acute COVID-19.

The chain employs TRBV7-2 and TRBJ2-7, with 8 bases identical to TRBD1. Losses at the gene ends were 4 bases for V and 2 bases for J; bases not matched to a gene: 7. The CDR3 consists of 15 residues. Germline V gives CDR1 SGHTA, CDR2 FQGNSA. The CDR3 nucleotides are TGTGCCAGCAGCTCACCGGGACAGGTACCCTACGAGCAGTACTTC. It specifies CASSSPGQVPYEQYF. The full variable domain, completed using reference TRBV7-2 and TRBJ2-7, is GAGVSQSPSNKVTEKGKDVELRCDPISGHTALYWYRQSLGQGLEFLIYFQGNSAPDKSGLPSDRFSAERTGGSVSTLTIQRTQQEDSAVYLCASSSPGQVPYEQYFGPGTRLTVT.

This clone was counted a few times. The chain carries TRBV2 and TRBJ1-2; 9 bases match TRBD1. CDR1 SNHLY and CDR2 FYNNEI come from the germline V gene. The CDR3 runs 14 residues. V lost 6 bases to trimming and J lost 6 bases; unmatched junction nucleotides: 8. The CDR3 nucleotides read TGTGCCAGCAGGGACAGGGGAATTCTGGATGGCTACACCTTC. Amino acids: CASRDRGILDGYTF.

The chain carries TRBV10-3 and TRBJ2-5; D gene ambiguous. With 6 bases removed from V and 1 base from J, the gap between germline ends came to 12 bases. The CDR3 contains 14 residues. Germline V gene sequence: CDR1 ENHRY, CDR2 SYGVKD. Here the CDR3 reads CAIRNTELQETQYF. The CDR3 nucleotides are TGTGCCATCAGAAATACAGAACTCCAAGAGACCCAGTACTTC.

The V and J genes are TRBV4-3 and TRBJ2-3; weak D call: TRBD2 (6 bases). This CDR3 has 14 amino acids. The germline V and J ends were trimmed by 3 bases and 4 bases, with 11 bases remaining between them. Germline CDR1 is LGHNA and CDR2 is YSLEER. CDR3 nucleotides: TGCGCCAGCAGCCACGGGAGCTTCCCAGATACGCAGTATTTT. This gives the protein CASSHGSFPDTQYF.

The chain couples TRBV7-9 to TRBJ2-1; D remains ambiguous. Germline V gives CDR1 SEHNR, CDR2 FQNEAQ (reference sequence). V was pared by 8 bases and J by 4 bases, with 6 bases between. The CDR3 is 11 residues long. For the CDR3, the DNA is TGTGCCAGCTTGGCTTACAATGAGCAGTTCTTC. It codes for CASLAYNEQFF.

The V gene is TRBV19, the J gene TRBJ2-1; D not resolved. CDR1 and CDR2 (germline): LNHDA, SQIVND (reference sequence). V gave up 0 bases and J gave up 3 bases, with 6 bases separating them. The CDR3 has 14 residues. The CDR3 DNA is TGTGCCAGTAGTATAGAAGCCTACTACAATGAGCAGTTCTTC. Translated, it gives CASSIEAYYNEQFF.

CDR3 protein: CASTRDTAYEQYF. CDR3 nucleotide sequence: TGTGCCAGCACTCGGGACACGGCCTACGAGCAGTACTTC. The chain links TRBV12-3 or TRBV12-4 to TRBJ2-7; a possible D gene is TRBD1 (6 bases). V shed 7 bases and J shed 2 bases, with 12 bases lying between them. The CDR3 extends over 13 amino acids.

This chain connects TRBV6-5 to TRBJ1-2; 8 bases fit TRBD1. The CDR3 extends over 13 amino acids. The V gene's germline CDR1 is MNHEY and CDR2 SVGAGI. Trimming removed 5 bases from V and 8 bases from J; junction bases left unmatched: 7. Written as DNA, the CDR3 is TGTGCCAGCAGTCCGGACAGGGTTGGCGGCTACACCTTC. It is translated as CASSPDRVGGYTF.

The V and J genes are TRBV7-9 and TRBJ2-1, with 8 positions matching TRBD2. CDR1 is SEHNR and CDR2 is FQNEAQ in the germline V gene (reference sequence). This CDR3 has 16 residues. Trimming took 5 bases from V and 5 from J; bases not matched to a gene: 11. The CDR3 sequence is CASSPSRAGVHNEQFF. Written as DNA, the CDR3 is TGTGCCAGCAGCCCCTCTAGAGCGGGAGTCCACAATGAGCAGTTCTTC.